Listed here are 12 T cell receptor beta chains from one sample, sequenced in a study of CXCR3-negative and CXCR3-positive naive CD8 T cells. Libraries of TRB cDNA were made by 5' RACE and carried UMIs. For each CDR3 protein, TCRdb gives one entry from its re-call of the 5' RACE reads, without DNA. This listing includes 130,000 to 150,000 distinct CDR3 sequences. Which antigens these TCRs recognize remains unknown. Whole-study results and caveats: More hydrophobic TRB CDR3s occurred in CXCR3-positive than in CXCR3-negative naive cells.

The sample was naive CXCR3+ CD8+ T cells from blood. Regarding subset: CD45RO-CCR7+CD27+CD95- naive CD8+ T cells expressing CXCR3 (TNR3+). Receptor source: a human donor in good health. Some clones in this sample may be carry-over from other donors' samples.

The V gene is TRBV20-1, the J gene TRBJ1-1; TCRdb's D call, TRBD1, is unchecked because there is no DNA. This CDR3 has 15 amino acids. Germline CDR1 reads DFQATT; CDR2 reads SNEGSKA (reference sequence). CDR3 amino acids: CSARGVGQGETEAFF.

The V and J genes are TRBV20-1 and TRBJ2-3; TCRdb returns TRBD1, unconfirmable since there is no DNA. The germline CDR1 and CDR2 sequences are DFQATT and SNEGSKA (reference sequence). The CDR3 sequence is 14 residues long. Here the CDR3 reads CSALLTGGRNTQYF.

The chain is built from TRBV12-3 or TRBV12-4 and TRBJ1-1. The CDR3 consists of 13 residues. The CDR3 sequence is CASSLALVNEAFF.

This chain uses TRBV10-1 with TRBJ2-7; as DNA is missing, the TRBD1 call by TCRdb cannot be tested. The CDR3 length is 17 residues. CDR1 and CDR2 from the germline V gene are WNHNN and SYGVQD (reference sequence). Here the CDR3 reads CASTNTNPYWITYEQYF.

The rearrangement uses TRBV7-3 and TRBJ2-5. In germline, CDR1 is SGHTA, CDR2 FQGTGA. The CDR3 consists of 13 residues. CDR3 sequence reads: CASSPSLQETQYF.

This chain joins TRBV7-9 and TRBJ1-1; TCRdb designates TRBD1, a call that cannot be tested without DNA. This CDR3 is 18 amino acids long. Germline CDR1 SEHNR, CDR2 FQNEAQ (reference sequence). Here the CDR3 reads CASSVPQDRGRTVTEAFF.

The rearrangement joins TRBV20-1 to TRBJ2-1; TCRdb gives TRBD2 as the D gene, but with no DNA this cannot be confirmed. Germline V gene data show CDR1 as DFQATT and CDR2 as SNEGSKA (reference sequence). This CDR3 spans 14 amino acids. The CDR3 here is CSAASGGGFNEQFF.

The chain uses TRBV13 and TRBJ2-5; as DNA is missing, the TRBD2 call by TCRdb cannot be tested. This CDR3 contains 12 residues. CDR1 PRHDT and CDR2 FYEKMQ come from the germline V gene (reference sequence). The chain's CDR3 is CASSLNRDSKYF. The complete variable domain, with remaining parts taken from reference TRBV13 and TRBJ2-5, reads AAGVIQSPRHLIKEKRETATLKCYPIPRHDTVYWYQQGPGQDPQFLISFYEKMQSDKGSIPDRFSAQQFSDYHSELNMSSLELGDSALYFCASSLNRDSKYFGPGTRLLVL.

The chain links TRBV27 to TRBJ1-1. The CDR3 totals 15 residues. Germline-derived CDR1 and CDR2 are MNHEY and SMNVEV (reference sequence). CDR3 residues: CASSFTADSNTEAFF.

The chain employs TRBV11-3 and TRBJ2-1; TCRdb's D call of TRBD2 is untestable without DNA. Germline V gives CDR1 SGHNT, CDR2 YENEEA. The CDR3 extends over 18 amino acids. CDR3 residues: CASSPGTSGRTDYNEQSF.

The chain joins TRBV6-5 to TRBJ2-5. The germline V gene has CDR1 MNHEY and CDR2 SVGAGI. The CDR3 sequence is 15 residues long. The CDR3 is CASSFSKGTEETQYF.

The rearrangement links TRBV20-1 to TRBJ2-1; TCRdb reports TRBD1, a call that lacks DNA to check it against. From germline, CDR1 is DFQATT and CDR2 SNEGSKA (reference sequence). CDR3 length: 13 amino acids. CDR3 protein: CSAPGPSYNEQFF.